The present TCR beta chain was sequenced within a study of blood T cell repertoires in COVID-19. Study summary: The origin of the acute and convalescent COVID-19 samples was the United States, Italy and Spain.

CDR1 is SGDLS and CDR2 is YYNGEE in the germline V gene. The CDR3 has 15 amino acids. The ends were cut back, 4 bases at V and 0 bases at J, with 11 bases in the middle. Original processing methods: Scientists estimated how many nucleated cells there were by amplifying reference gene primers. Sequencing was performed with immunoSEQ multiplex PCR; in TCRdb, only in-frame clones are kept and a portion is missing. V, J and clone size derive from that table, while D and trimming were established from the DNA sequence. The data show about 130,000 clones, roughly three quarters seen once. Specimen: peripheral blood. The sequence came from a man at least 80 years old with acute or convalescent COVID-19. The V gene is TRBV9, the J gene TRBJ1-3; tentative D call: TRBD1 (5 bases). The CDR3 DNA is TGTGCCAGCAGCCCCACCCAGGGCTCTGGAAACACCATATATTTT. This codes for CASSPTQGSGNTIYF. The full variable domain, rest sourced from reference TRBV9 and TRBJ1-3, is DSGVTQTPKHLITATGQRVTLRCSPRSGDLSVYWYQQSLDQGLQFLIQYYNGEERAKGNILERFSAQQFPDLHSELNLSSLELGDSALYFCASSPTQGSGNTIYFGEGSWLTVV.